The 25 T cell receptor beta chains reported below all come from one sample, sequenced in a study of patients and donors after allogeneic stem cell transplantation (dated by TCRdb to the early 2020s). Receptor amplification or capture employed RT-PCR. Sequencing used a NextSeq 550. TCRdb applied fastp at Q25 and MiXCR to the public reads, then kept only in-frame beta chains. Rows with a matching CDR3 protein are joined into one entry that keeps the most common DNA and genes. Within this sample are 920,000 or so distinct CDR3 sequences, with 18% of them counted one time only. Approximately 5.9% of the sample lies in the top ten. The sequenced material came from blood, either unsorted or a sorted T cell fraction (not recorded which). The source of these receptors is a human donor who was either an allogeneic HSCT recipient or a stem cell or donor lymphocyte infusion donor (not recorded which). It is not recorded whose cells these are; they may come from a transplant donor.

This clonotype was found a few times. This chain links TRBV29-1 with TRBJ2-7; no clear D. Per germline, CDR1 SQVTM and CDR2 ANQGSEA. The CDR3 spans 11 residues. The V end was cut by 7 bases, the J end by 5 bases, with 12 bases between. The CDR3 here is CSGIRANEQYF. The CDR3, as DNA: TGCAGCGGCATCCGGGCCAACGAGCAGTACTTC.

This clonotype was detected a few times. The V call is TRBV6-5, the J call TRBJ2-1; D gene uncertain. This CDR3 spans 15 amino acids. CDR1 and CDR2 (germline): MNHEY, SVGAGI. With 2 bases removed from V and 0 bases from J, the gap between germline ends came to 8 bases. CDR3 DNA sequence: TGTGCCAGCAGTTACGGCCGTAGCTCCTACAATGAGCAGTTCTTC. Protein product: CASSYGRSSYNEQFF.

The rearrangement links TRBV24-1 to TRBJ2-1; D perhaps matches TRBD2 (7 bases). V was clipped by 4 bases and J by 5 bases, with 14 bases between them. The CDR3 has 15 residues. The germline CDR1 and CDR2 sequences are KGHDR and SFDVKD. The CDR3 reads CATSDMRGGNNEQFF. The CDR3 region has the DNA TGTGCCACCAGTGACATGAGGGGGGGAAACAATGAGCAGTTCTTC.

The rearrangement joins TRBV5-1 to TRBJ1-1; the D gene is possibly TRBD1 (6 bases). Germline CDR1 is SGHRS and CDR2 is YFSETQ. The V gene lost 7 bases and the J gene lost 3 bases, with 13 bases spanning the gap. CDR3 length equals 13 residues. In nucleotides, the CDR3 is TGCGCCAGCCAGATGGACAGATACACTGAAGCTTTCTTT. It is translated as CASQMDRYTEAFF. Full variable domain (outside the CDR3, taken from reference TRBV5-1 and TRBJ1-1): KAGVTQTPRYLIKTRGQQVTLSCSPISGHRSVSWYQQTPGQGLQFLFEYFSETQRNKGNFPGRFSGRQFSNSRSEMNVSTLELGDSALYLCASQMDRYTEAFFGQGTRLTVV.

The chain has TRBV28 and TRBJ2-2; 7 bases line up with TRBD2. Germline CDR1 is MDHEN and CDR2 is SYDVKM. Trimming took 8 bases from V and 2 from J; bases not matched to a gene: 11. The CDR3 is 16 amino acids. The CDR3 loop is CASQTGTIDNTGELFF. The CDR3 nucleotides read TGTGCCAGCCAGACCGGGACTATAGATAACACCGGGGAGCTGTTTTTT.

This clonotype was observed a handful of times. This rearrangement joins TRBV6-2 or TRBV6-3 to TRBJ2-7; TRBD1 matches at 7 bases. This CDR3 region has 15 residues. The junction had 10 bases not matched to a gene; V was cut back by 6 bases and J by 2 bases. Germline V lookup: CDR1 MNHEY, CDR2 SVGEGT. CDR3 protein: CASSYSGQHTYEQYF. The CDR3 DNA reads as TGTGCCAGCAGCTATTCGGGACAGCACACCTACGAGCAGTACTTC.

This clonotype was found many times. V gene TRBV5-6 combines with J gene TRBJ2-3; tentatively, D is TRBD1 (5 bases). V was pared by 4 bases and J by 4 bases, with 10 bases between. This CDR3 has 13 amino acids. Germline CDR1 is SGHDT and CDR2 is YYEEEE. This chain's CDR3 is CASSRGGADTQYF. The CDR3 DNA sequence: TGTGCCAGCAGCAGGGGTGGTGCAGATACGCAGTATTTT.

The chain uses TRBV7-2 and TRBJ1-4, with 7 bases fitting TRBD1. The CDR3 loop spans 16 amino acids. Germline CDR1 SGHTA, CDR2 FQGNSA. The V and J ends lost 5 bases and 2 bases, in that order; junction bases with no gene match: 8. CDR3 in DNA: TGTGCCAGCAGCCCTCTAGGGGGCTACACTAATGAAAAACTGTTTTTT. Its protein is CASSPLGGYTNEKLFF.

This clonotype has just a few counts. This chain connects TRBV24-1 to TRBJ2-7; 8 bases line up with TRBD1. Germline V gene sequence: CDR1 KGHDR, CDR2 SFDVKD. The CDR3 has 15 amino acids. V lost 5 bases, J lost 2 bases, and 7 bases stayed unmatched. The DNA for the CDR3 is TGTGCCACCAGTGTCGGACAGGGTACAACCTACGAGCAGTACTTC. It codes for CATSVGQGTTYEQYF.

The table lists this clonotype with many counts. The chain employs TRBV5-1 and TRBJ2-7; D may be TRBD1 (6 bases). The CDR3 extends over 13 amino acids. Trimming cost V 4 bases and J 5 bases, with 13 bases left between them. Germline-derived CDR1 and CDR2 are SGHRS and YFSETQ. The CDR3 DNA reads as TGCGCCAGCAGCGTTAACGGACAGAACGAGCAGTACTTC. Translation: CASSVNGQNEQYF.

This clonotype was seen a few times. CDR3 nucleotide sequence: TGTGCCACCAGTGACAGGGGTAGGGAAGCCCAGCATTTT. Protein: CATSDRGREAQHF. This chain uses TRBV24-1 with TRBJ1-5; TRBD1 might be the D (6 bases). The CDR3 length is 13 residues. Looked up from germline, CDR1 is KGHDR and CDR2 is SFDVKD. The V gene lost 4 bases and the J gene lost 11 bases, with 14 bases spanning the gap.

This clonotype was seen many times. The chain couples TRBV5-1 to TRBJ1-2; TRBD1 is a possible D gene (5 bases). Trimming pared 7 bases from V and 4 bases from J, leaving 23 bases between. CDR3 size: 16 residues. Germline V gene lookup returns CDR1 SGHRS and CDR2 YFSETQ. For the CDR3, the DNA is TGCGCCAGCCGCCCGTTGAGTACAGGAAATTTCTATGGCTACACCTTC. Translation: CASRPLSTGNFYGYTF.

This clonotype was seen a few times. The chain couples TRBV4-3 to TRBJ2-3; a weak D match, TRBD2 (5 bases). Germline CDR1 reads LGHNA; CDR2 reads YSLEER. The CDR3 is 14 residues long. Trimming took 0 bases from V and 4 from J, leaving 8 bases between them. CDR3 in amino acids: CASSQEGSPDTQYF. The CDR3 DNA is TGCGCCAGCAGCCAAGAGGGGAGCCCAGATACGCAGTATTTT.

CDR3 nucleotides: TGCAGCGTTGAACCCCGGCACTTGAACACTGAAGCTTTCTTT. Residues: CSVEPRHLNTEAFF. This chain uses TRBV29-1 with TRBJ1-1; no definite D call. From germline, CDR1 is SQVTM and CDR2 ANQGSEA. This CDR3 has 14 amino acids. Trimming removed 2 bases from V and 0 bases from J, with 10 bases in between.

The chain combines TRBV5-1 with TRBJ2-7; the D gene is possibly TRBD2 (5 bases). The CDR3 runs 14 residues. V lost 3 bases and J lost 0, with 10 bases in between. The germline V gene has CDR1 SGHRS and CDR2 YFSETQ. As DNA, the CDR3 is TGCGCCAGCAGCTCGTCAGCGGTCTCCTACGAGCAGTACTTC. It translates to CASSSSAVSYEQYF.

This clonotype was seen a handful of times. This rearrangement joins TRBV5-1 to TRBJ2-1; 8 positions match TRBD2. V lost 0 bases, J lost 2 bases, and 4 bases stayed unmatched. CDR3 length: 16 amino acids. Germline-derived CDR1 and CDR2 are SGHRS and YFSETQ. The CDR3 region is CASSLAGGAPYNEQFF. CDR3 nucleotides: TGCGCCAGCAGCTTGGCGGGGGGGGCTCCCTACAATGAGCAGTTCTTC. Supplemented by reference TRBV5-1 and TRBJ2-1, the full variable domain reads KAGVTQTPRYLIKTRGQQVTLSCSPISGHRSVSWYQQTPGQGLQFLFEYFSETQRNKGNFPGRFSGRQFSNSRSEMNVSTLELGDSALYLCASSLAGGAPYNEQFFGPGTRLTVL.

Of note for this clonotype: The junction departs from germline at one end; a sequencing error may be responsible. V and J are TRBV3-1 and TRBJ1-6; a possible D gene is TRBD1 (6 bases). The CDR3 spans 15 residues. In germline, CDR1 is LGHDT, CDR2 YNNKEL (reference sequence). Written as DNA, the CDR3 is TGTGCCAGCAGCGAAGGACAGCTCTATAATTCACCCCTCCATTTT. Protein sequence: CASSEGQLYNSPLHF. Full variable domain (missing parts from reference TRBV3-1 and TRBJ1-6): DTAVSQTPKYLVTQMGNDKSIKCEQNLGHDTMYWYKQDSKKFLKIMFSYNNKELIINETVPNRFSPKSPDKAHLNLHINSLELGDSAVYFCASSEGQLYNSPLHFGNGTRLTVT.

The chain has TRBV9 and TRBJ2-5; possible D gene TRBD2, 5 bases. The CDR3 has 16 residues. Germline V gene sequence: CDR1 SGDLS, CDR2 YYNGEE. V was cut by 1 base and J by 1 base, with 14 bases left in between. CDR3 sequence: CASSVNVGVGQETQYF. The CDR3 nucleotides are TGTGCCAGCAGCGTAAATGTCGGGGTGGGCCAAGAGACCCAGTACTTC.

This clonotype was detected a few times. The chain combines TRBV5-1 with TRBJ2-1; no clear D gene. V was pared by 0 bases and J by 7 bases, with 11 bases between. Germline V gene data show CDR1 as SGHRS and CDR2 as YFSETQ. The CDR3 runs to 14 residues. CDR3: CASSLGSQLNEQFF. The CDR3 DNA reads TGCGCCAGCAGCTTGGGGTCACAGTTGAATGAGCAGTTCTTC.

The chain employs TRBV24-1 and TRBJ2-1, with 9 bases fitting TRBD2. Germline-derived CDR1 and CDR2 are KGHDR and SFDVKD. The trim removed 0 bases at V and 6 bases at J, leaving 5 bases unmatched. The CDR3 runs 16 residues. The CDR3, as DNA: TGTGCCACCAGTGATTTGTGGGCTAGCGGGGTCAATGAGCAGTTCTTC. It translates to CATSDLWASGVNEQFF.

This clonotype appeared many times. The V call is TRBV5-1, the J call TRBJ1-3, with TRBD1 matching 7 bases. This CDR3 comprises 16 residues. Germline lookup yields CDR1 SGHRS and CDR2 YFSETQ. J gave up 2 bases and V 4 bases, and 9 bases lay outside the gene matches. The CDR3 DNA is TGCGCCAGCAGCACAGGACAGGACTACACTGGAAACACCATATATTTT. It specifies CASSTGQDYTGNTIYF.

The DNA of the CDR3 is TGTGCCAGCAGCCTCGGACCGGGCCGGGGTACTGAAGCTTTCTTT. Translated: CASSLGPGRGTEAFF. The chain uses TRBV7-2 and TRBJ1-1; D is undetermined. V dropped 5 bases and J dropped 5 bases, with 18 bases sitting between them. The germline V gene has CDR1 SGHTA and CDR2 FQGNSA. The CDR3 extends over 15 amino acids.

There are many counts of this clonotype. The chain is built from TRBV24-1 and TRBJ2-3, with 8 bases matching TRBD2. V lost 4 bases to trimming and J lost 10 bases; unmatched junction nucleotides: 12. Per the germline V gene, CDR1 is KGHDR and CDR2 is SFDVKD. This CDR3 has 15 amino acids. CDR3 DNA sequence: TGTGCCACCAGTGAGCGGACTAGCCCCGGTATCGCGCAGTATTTT. Translating it yields CATSERTSPGIAQYF.

This clonotype occurred a few times. The chain joins TRBV2 to TRBJ2-2; D unresolved. The CDR3 spans 13 residues. CDR1 SNHLY and CDR2 FYNNEI come from the germline V gene. Trimming stripped 6 bases from V and 3 bases from J, with 8 bases between. This CDR3 reads CASSWSDTGELFF. DNA of the CDR3: TGTGCCAGCAGCTGGTCGGACACCGGGGAGCTGTTTTTT.

This clonotype was seen more than once but under ten times. This rearrangement joins TRBV25-1 to TRBJ2-6, with D uncertain. The CDR3 contains 15 residues. Trimming shortened V by 1 base and J by 2 bases, and 6 bases separated the two germline ends. The germline CDR1 and CDR2 sequences are MGHDK and SYGVNS. CDR3 bases: TGTGCCAGCAGTGAATCTGGGGCTGGGGCCAACGTCCTGACTTTC. It translates to CASSESGAGANVLTF.